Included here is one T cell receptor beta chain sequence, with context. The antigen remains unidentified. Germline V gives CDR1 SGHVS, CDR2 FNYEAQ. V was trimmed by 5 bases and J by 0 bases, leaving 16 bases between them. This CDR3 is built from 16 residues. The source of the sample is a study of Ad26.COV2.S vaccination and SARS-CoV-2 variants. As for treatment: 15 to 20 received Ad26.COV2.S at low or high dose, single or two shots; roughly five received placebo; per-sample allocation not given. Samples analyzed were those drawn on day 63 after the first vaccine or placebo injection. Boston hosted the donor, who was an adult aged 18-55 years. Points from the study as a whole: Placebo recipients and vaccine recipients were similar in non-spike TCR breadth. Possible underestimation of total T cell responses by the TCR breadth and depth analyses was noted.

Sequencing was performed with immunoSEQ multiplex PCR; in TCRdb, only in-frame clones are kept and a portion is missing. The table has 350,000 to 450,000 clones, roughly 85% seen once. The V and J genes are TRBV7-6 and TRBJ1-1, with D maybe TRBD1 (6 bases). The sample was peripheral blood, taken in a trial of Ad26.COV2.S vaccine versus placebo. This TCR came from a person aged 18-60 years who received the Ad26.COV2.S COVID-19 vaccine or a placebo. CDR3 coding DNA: TGTGCCAGCAGCCAACCCCAGGGGTCCCTGAACACTGAAGCTTTCTTT. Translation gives CASSQPQGSLNTEAFF.